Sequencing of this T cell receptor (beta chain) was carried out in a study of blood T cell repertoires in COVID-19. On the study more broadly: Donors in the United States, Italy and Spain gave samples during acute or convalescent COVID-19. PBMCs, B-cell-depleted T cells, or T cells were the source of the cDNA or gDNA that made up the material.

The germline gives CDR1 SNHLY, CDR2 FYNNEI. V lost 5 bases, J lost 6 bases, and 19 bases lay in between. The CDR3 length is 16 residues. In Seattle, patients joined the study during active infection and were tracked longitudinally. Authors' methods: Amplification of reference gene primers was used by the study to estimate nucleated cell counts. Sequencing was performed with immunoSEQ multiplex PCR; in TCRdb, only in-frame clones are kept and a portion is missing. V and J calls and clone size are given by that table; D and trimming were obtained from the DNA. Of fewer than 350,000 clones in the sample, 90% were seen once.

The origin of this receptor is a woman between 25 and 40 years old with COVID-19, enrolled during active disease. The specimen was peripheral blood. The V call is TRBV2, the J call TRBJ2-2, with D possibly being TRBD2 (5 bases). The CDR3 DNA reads TGTGCCAGCAGTACCGTCGGGGAAGGTCGCGCCGGGGAGCTGTTTTTT. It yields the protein CASSTVGEGRAGELFF.